This T cell receptor (beta chain) was obtained from a study of Ad26.COV2.S vaccination and SARS-CoV-2 variants. On the study more broadly: Donor was one of the participants in the Ad26.COV2.S arm of the COV1001 trial.

This clone has more than one count but fewer than ten. The antigen is undetermined. Whole-study results and caveats: It was vaccine recipients, not placebo recipients, who had the higher spike-specific TCR breadth.

The CDR3 runs 17 residues. Between the trimmed V and J ends, which lost 5 bases and 5 bases, there was a span of 23 bases. CDR1 is SGHTA, CDR2 FQGTGA, per germline. Some clones are missing from TCRdb's copy, which holds only in-frame ones; the method was immunoSEQ multiplex PCR. This table holds about 380,000 clones, about 83% found once. As to treatment: some 20 received Ad26.COV2.S at low or high dose, single or two shots; 5 received placebo; per-sample allocation not given. Samples analyzed were those drawn on day 63 after the first vaccine or placebo injection. It was an adult aged 18-55 years in Boston who was the donor. Vaccination employed an Ad26 vector expressing the Wuhan-strain SARS-CoV-2 spike.

The TCR comes from a person between 18 and 65 years old who received the Ad26.COV2.S COVID-19 vaccine or a placebo. The J gene is TRBJ2-3, the V gene TRBV7-3; no firm D call. This material consisted of peripheral blood, taken in a trial of Ad26.COV2.S vaccine versus placebo. The CDR3 DNA is TGTGCCAGCAGCCCTGGGTCGGTTAGTGGTTATGAAGATACGCAGTATTTT. Translation gives CASSPGSVSGYEDTQYF.